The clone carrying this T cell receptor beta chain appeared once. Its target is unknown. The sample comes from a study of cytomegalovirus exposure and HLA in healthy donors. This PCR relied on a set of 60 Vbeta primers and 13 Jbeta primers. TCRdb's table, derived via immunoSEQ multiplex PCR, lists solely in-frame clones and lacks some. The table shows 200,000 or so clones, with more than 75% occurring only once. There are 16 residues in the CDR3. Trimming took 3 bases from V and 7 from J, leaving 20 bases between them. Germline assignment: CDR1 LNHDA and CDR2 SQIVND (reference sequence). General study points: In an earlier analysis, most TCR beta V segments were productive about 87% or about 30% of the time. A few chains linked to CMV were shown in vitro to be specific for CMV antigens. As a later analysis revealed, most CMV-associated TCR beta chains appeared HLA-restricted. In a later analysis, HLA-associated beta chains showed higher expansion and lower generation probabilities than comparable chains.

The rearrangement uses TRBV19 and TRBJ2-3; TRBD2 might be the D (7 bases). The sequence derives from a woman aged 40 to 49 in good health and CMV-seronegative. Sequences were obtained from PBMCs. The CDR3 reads CASSIVPGAGGHTQYF. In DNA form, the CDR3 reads TGTGCCAGTAGTATCGTCCCGGGAGCCGGGGGGCATACGCAGTATTTT.